Each of the 15 T cell receptor beta chains below was sequenced from the same sample in a study of lymphopenia after photon versus proton radiotherapy. Sequencing used immunoSEQ multiplex PCR; TCRdb keeps in-frame clones, though not all of them. The sample includes almost 7,500 clones, 81% seen only once; the top ten take roughly 50%. The sequencing used peripheral blood, collected from a patient treated with photon-based radiotherapy. All receptors come from a man younger than 40 with gastric cancer.

The chain combines TRBV4-1 with TRBJ2-2; TRBD2 matches at 7 bases. Trimming cost V 3 bases and J 2 bases; bases outside gene matches: 12. The length of the CDR3 is 18 residues. Germline V gene data show CDR1 as MGHRA and CDR2 as YSYEKL. Here the CDR3 reads CASSHRTRGEGNTGELFF. The CDR3 DNA sequence: TGCGCCAGCAGCCACCGCACCCGAGGGGAGGGAAACACCGGGGAGCTGTTTTTT.

This sequence joins TRBV11-2 and TRBJ1-3, with a possible D match to TRBD1 (5 bases). The length of the CDR3 is 17 residues. The V end lost 5 bases, the J end lost 2 bases, and 19 bases lay between the germline ends. Germline V CDR1 and CDR2: SGHAT, FQNNGV. As DNA, the CDR3 is TGTGCCAGCAGCAGGCGCGGGGGGGAAGACACTGGAAACACCATATATTTT. Protein sequence: CASSRRGGEDTGNTIYF.

The chain carries TRBV4-3 and TRBJ2-3, with TRBD2 as a possible D gene (5 bases). Germline-derived CDR1 and CDR2 are LGHNA and YSLEER. This CDR3 spans 15 amino acids. V lost 0 bases to trimming and J lost 2 bases, with 9 bases between them. The CDR3 DNA sequence: TGCGCCAGCAGCCAAGATAGGACTTCCACAGATACGCAGTATTTT. Translation gives CASSQDRTSTDTQYF.

This chain uses TRBV5-6 with TRBJ1-1; D unresolved. V was trimmed by 1 base and J by 10 bases, leaving 17 bases between them. The CDR3 is 14 residues long. Germline V gene data show CDR1 as SGHDT and CDR2 as YYEEEE. The CDR3 DNA reads TGTGCCAGCAGCTTGTTGGCGCTTGGAAAAGGAGCTTTCTTT. Translating it yields CASSLLALGKGAFF. The whole variable domain, remainder taken from reference TRBV5-6 and TRBJ1-1, is DAGVTQSPTHLIKTRGQQVTLRCSPKSGHDTVSWYQQALGQGPQFIFQYYEEEERQRGNFPDRFSGHQFPNYSSELNVNALLLGDSALYLCASSLLALGKGAFFGQGTRLTVV.

The V call is TRBV5-6, the J call TRBJ2-5; TRBD1 or TRBD2 may be the D gene (5 bases each). CDR3 size: 14 residues. The ends were cut back, 2 bases at V and 4 bases at J, with 12 bases in the middle. Germline-derived CDR1 and CDR2 are SGHDT and YYEEEE. The CDR3 loop is CASSFPGLGETQYF. CDR3 in DNA: TGTGCCAGCAGCTTCCCGGGGCTCGGAGAGACCCAGTACTTC.

By share, this clone ranks as medium-sized (0.01 to 0.1%). The gene calls are TRBV19 and TRBJ2-1; TRBD1 might be the D (5 bases). V lost 6 bases and J 3 bases, leaving 12 bases between the germline ends. Germline CDR1 is LNHDA and CDR2 is SQIVND (reference sequence). There are 14 residues in the CDR3. CDR3 amino acids: CASSLSGIYNEQFF. CDR3 sequence (DNA): TGTGCCAGTAGCCTATCAGGGATCTACAATGAGCAGTTCTTC.

The rearrangement joins TRBV7-6 to TRBJ1-3, with unresolved D. Germline CDR1 is SGHVS and CDR2 is FNYEAQ. The V end lost 1 base, the J end lost 0 bases, and 7 bases lay between the germline ends. This CDR3 has 15 residues. The DNA for the CDR3 is TGTGCCAGCAGCTTAGACAGCAACTCTGGAAACACCATATATTTT. As protein: CASSLDSNSGNTIYF.

The sample holds a few counts of this clone. The rearrangement uses TRBV13 and TRBJ2-3; no clear D gene. This CDR3 is built from 14 residues. CDR1 is PRHDT and CDR2 is FYEKMQ in the germline V gene (reference sequence). Trimming left V 1 base short and J 0 bases short, with 5 bases between. The CDR3 here is CASSLAVSTDTQYF. The DNA for the CDR3 is TGTGCCAGCAGCTTAGCCGTTAGCACAGATACGCAGTATTTT.

The chain carries TRBV29-1 and TRBJ2-1, with a possible D match to TRBD2 (7 bases). Germline CDR1 and CDR2: SQVTM and ANQGSEA. V was cut by 1 base and J by 0 bases, with 19 bases left in between. CDR3 length equals 18 residues. The CDR3 spells CSVEGLGGAQSSYNEQFF. DNA of the CDR3: TGCAGCGTTGAAGGGTTAGGGGGGGCGCAAAGCTCCTACAATGAGCAGTTCTTC.

The chain links TRBV12-5 to TRBJ2-7, with 10 nucleotides matching TRBD1. This CDR3 spans 13 amino acids. Trimming cost V 4 bases and J 7 bases; bases outside gene matches: 4. Germline V gives CDR1 LGHNT, CDR2 FRNRAP. CDR3 in DNA: TGTGCTAGTGGTTGGGACAGGGGAGGTGAGCAGTACTTC. Amino acid sequence: CASGWDRGGEQYF.

The CDR3 region is CASSPGGRDTGELFF. In nucleotides, the CDR3 is TGCGCCAGCAGCCCCGGCGGGAGGGACACCGGGGAGCTGTTTTTT. V usage is TRBV5-1 and J usage is TRBJ2-2; 9 bases match TRBD2. V lost 4 bases, J lost 3 bases, and 4 bases stayed unmatched. CDR3 size: 15 residues. The germline V gene encodes CDR1 SGHRS and CDR2 YFSETQ.

The chain uses TRBV5-4 and TRBJ1-1; D gene uncertain. This CDR3 is built from 13 residues. CDR1 is SGHNT and CDR2 is YYREEE in the germline V gene (reference sequence). V lost 7 bases to trimming and J lost 0 bases, with 10 bases between them. CDR3 sequence reads: CASQLDLNTEAFF. CDR3 coding DNA: TGTGCCAGCCAGCTTGACCTGAACACTGAAGCTTTCTTT.

The chain employs TRBV7-2 and TRBJ2-1, with D unresolved. V lost 7 bases, J lost 5 bases, and 15 bases lay in between. CDR1 SGHTA and CDR2 FQGNSA come from the germline V gene. The length of the CDR3 is 14 residues. The CDR3 here is CASKSRDRNNEQFF. DNA for the CDR3: TGTGCCAGCAAGTCAAGGGATAGGAACAATGAGCAGTTCTTC.

V usage is TRBV2 and J usage is TRBJ1-1, with D possibly being TRBD1 (5 bases). Germline V CDR1 and CDR2: SNHLY, FYNNEI. V was pared by 5 bases and J by 0 bases, with 13 bases between. The CDR3 covers 15 residues. CDR3 residues: CASSRSRELNTEAFF. The CDR3 DNA follows: TGTGCCAGCAGTCGATCCAGGGAGCTGAACACTGAAGCTTTCTTT.

The rearrangement uses TRBV6-5 and TRBJ1-5; D unclear. Deletions cut 5 bases from V and 5 bases from J, with 13 bases between. The germline CDR1 and CDR2 sequences are MNHEY and SVGAGI. This CDR3 is built from 14 residues. The CDR3 DNA reads TGTGCCAGCAGTCCCACGGACGGGGATCAGCCCCAGCATTTT. Encoded protein: CASSPTDGDQPQHF.